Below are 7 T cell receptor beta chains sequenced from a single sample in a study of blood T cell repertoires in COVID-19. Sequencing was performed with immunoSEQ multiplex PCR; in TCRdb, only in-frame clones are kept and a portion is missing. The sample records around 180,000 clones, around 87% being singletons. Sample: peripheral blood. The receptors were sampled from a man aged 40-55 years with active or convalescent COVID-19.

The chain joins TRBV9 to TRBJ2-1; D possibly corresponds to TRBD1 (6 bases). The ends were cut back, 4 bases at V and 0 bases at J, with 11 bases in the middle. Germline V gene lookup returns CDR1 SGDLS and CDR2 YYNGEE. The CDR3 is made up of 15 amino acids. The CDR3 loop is CASSLGANSYNEQFF. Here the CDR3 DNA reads TGTGCCAGCAGCTTGGGGGCCAACTCCTACAATGAGCAGTTCTTC.

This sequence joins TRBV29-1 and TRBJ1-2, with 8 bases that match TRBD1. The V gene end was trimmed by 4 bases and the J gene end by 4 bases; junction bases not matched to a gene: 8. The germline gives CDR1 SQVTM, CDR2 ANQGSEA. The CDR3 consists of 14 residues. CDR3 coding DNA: TGCAGCGTTGCTCAGGGGGCGTACGCCTATGGCTACACCTTC. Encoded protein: CSVAQGAYAYGYTF.

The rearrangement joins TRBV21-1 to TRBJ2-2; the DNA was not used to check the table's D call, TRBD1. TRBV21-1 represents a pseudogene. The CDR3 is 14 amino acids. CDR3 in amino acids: CATNRGHTTGELFF. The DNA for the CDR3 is TGTGCCACCAACCGGGGACACACCACCGGGGAGCTGTTTTTT.

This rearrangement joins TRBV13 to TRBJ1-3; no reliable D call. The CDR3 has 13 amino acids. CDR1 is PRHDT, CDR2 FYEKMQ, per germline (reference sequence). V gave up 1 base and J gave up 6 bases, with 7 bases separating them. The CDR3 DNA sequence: TGTGCCAGCAGCTTAGTGTCAGTAAACACCATATATTTT. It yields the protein CASSLVSVNTIYF. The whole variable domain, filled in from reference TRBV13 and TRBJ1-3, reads AAGVIQSPRHLIKEKRETATLKCYPIPRHDTVYWYQQGPGQDPQFLISFYEKMQSDKGSIPDRFSAQQFSDYHSELNMSSLELGDSALYFCASSLVSVNTIYFGEGSWLTVV.

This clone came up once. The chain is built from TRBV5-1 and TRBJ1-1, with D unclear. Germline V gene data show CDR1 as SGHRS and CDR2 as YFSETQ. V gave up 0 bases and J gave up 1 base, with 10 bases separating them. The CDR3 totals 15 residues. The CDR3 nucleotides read TGCGCCAGCAGCTTGGAGTCGGCAGGGAACACTGAAGCTTTCTTT. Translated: CASSLESAGNTEAFF. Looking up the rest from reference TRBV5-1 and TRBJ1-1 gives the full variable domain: KAGVTQTPRYLIKTRGQQVTLSCSPISGHRSVSWYQQTPGQGLQFLFEYFSETQRNKGNFPGRFSGRQFSNSRSEMNVSTLELGDSALYLCASSLESAGNTEAFFGQGTRLTVV.

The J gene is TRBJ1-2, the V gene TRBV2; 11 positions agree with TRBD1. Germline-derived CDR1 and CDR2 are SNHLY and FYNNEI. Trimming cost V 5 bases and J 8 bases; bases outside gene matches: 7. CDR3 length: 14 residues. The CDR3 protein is CASSPDRGHGGYTF. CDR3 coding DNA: TGTGCCAGCAGTCCGGACAGGGGGCACGGGGGCTACACCTTC.

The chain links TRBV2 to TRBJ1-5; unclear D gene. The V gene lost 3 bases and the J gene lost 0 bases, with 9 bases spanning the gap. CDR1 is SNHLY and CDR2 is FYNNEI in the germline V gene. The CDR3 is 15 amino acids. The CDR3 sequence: CASSDSVHSNQPQHF. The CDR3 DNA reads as TGTGCCAGCAGTGATTCGGTCCATAGCAATCAGCCCCAGCATTTT.